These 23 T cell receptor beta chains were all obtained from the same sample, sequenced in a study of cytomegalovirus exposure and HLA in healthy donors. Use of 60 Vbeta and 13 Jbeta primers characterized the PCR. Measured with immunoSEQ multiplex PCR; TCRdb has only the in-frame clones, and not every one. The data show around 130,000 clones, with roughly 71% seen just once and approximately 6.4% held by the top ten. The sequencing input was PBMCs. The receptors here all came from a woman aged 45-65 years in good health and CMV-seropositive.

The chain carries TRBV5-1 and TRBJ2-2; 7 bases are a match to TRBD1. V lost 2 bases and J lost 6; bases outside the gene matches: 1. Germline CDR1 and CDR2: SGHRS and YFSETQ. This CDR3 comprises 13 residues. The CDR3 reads CASSFQGAGELFF. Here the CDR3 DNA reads TGCGCCAGCAGCTTTCAGGGGGCCGGGGAGCTGTTTTTT.

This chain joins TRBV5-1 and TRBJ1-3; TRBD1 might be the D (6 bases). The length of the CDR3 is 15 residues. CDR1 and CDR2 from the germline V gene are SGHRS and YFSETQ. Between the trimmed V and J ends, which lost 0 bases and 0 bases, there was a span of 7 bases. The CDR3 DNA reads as TGCGCCAGCAGCTTGGACAGGGTCTCTGGAAACACCATATATTTT. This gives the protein CASSLDRVSGNTIYF.

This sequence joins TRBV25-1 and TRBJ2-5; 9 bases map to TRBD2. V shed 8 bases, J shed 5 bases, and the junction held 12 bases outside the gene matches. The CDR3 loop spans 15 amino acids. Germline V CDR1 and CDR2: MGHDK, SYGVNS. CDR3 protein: CASGDWRGGVETQYF. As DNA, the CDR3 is TGTGCCAGCGGGGACTGGCGGGGGGGCGTTGAGACCCAGTACTTC.

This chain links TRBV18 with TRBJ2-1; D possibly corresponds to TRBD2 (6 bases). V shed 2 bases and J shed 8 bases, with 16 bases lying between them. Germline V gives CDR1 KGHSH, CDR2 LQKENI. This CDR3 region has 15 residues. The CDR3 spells CASSPDVSSDDEQFF. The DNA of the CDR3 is TGTGCCAGCTCACCAGACGTTTCTAGCGATGATGAGCAGTTCTTC.

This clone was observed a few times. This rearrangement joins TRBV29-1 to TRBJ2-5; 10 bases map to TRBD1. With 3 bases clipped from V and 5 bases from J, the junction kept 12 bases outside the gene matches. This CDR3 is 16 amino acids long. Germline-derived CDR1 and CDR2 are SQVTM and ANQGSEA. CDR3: CSVDLYGTGVLETQYF. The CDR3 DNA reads TGCAGCGTTGATCTGTATGGGACAGGGGTCTTGGAGACCCAGTACTTC.

CDR3 amino acids: CASSPEHEQFF. As DNA, the CDR3 is TGTGCCAGCTCACCAGAGCATGAGCAGTTCTTC. V is TRBV18 and J is TRBJ2-1; no reliable D call. Germline V CDR1 and CDR2: KGHSH, LQKENI. Trimming removed 2 bases from V and 8 bases from J, with 4 bases in between. The CDR3 sequence is 11 residues long.

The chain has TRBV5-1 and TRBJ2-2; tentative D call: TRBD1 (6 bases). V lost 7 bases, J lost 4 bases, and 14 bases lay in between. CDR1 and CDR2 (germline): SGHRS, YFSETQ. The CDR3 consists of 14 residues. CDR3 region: CASYTGSGTGELFF. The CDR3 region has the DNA TGCGCCAGCTATACAGGGTCGGGCACCGGGGAGCTGTTTTTT.

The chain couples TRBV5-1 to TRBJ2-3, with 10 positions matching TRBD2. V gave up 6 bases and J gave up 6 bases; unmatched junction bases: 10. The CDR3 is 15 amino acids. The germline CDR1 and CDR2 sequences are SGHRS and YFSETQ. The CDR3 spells CASKKLAGIEDTQYF. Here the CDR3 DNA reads TGCGCCAGCAAAAAACTAGCGGGGATCGAGGATACGCAGTATTTT.

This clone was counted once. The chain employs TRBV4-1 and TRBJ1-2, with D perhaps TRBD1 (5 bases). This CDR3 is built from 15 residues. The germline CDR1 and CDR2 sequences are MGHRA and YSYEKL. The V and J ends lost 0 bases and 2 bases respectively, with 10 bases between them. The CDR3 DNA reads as TGCGCCAGCAGCCAAGAGGGGGGGGAGAACTATGGCTACACCTTC. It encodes CASSQEGGENYGYTF.

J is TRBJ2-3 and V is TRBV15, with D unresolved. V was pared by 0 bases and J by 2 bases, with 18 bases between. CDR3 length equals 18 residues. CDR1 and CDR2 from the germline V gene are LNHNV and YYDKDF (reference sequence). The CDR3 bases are TGTGCCACCAGCAGAGATTTGGGCCACGATTTATACACAGATACGCAGTATTTT. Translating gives CATSRDLGHDLYTDTQYF.

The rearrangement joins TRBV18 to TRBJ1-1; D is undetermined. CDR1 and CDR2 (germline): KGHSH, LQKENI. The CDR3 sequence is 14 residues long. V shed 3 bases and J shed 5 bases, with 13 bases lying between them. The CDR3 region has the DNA TGTGCCAGCTCACCGATAGAGAGAGGGACTGAAGCTTTCTTT. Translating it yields CASSPIERGTEAFF.

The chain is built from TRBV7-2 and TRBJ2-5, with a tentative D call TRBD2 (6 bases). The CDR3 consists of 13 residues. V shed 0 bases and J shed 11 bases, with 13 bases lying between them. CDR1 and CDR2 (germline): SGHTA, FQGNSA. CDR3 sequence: CASSLASRRGQYF. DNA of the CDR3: TGTGCCAGCAGCTTAGCAAGCCGCCGGGGGCAGTACTTC.

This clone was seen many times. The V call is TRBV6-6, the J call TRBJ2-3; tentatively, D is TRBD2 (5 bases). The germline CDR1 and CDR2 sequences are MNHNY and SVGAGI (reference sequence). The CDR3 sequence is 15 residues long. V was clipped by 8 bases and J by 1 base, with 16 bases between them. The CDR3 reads CASLAGGSGTDTQYF. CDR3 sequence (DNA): TGTGCCAGCCTTGCAGGCGGGTCGGGCACAGATACGCAGTATTTT.

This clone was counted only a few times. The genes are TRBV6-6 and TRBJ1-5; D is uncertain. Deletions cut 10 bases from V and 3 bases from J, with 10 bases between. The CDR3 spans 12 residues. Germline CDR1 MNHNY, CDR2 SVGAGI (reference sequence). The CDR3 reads CATRGLNQPQHF. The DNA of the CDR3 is TGTGCCACCCGAGGGCTCAATCAGCCCCAGCATTTT.

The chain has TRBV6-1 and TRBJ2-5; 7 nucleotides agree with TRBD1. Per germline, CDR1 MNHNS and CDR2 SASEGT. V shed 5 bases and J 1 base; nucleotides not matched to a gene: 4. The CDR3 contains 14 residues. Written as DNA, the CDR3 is TGTGCCAGCAGTTGGGACAGACGCCAAGAGACCCAGTACTTC. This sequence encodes CASSWDRRQETQYF.

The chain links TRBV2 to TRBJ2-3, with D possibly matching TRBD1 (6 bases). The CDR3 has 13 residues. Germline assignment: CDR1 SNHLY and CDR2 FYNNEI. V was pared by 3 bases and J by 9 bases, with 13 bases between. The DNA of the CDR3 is TGTGCCAGCAGTGAGGGGGCCAGTGGAACGCAGTATTTT. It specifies CASSEGASGTQYF.

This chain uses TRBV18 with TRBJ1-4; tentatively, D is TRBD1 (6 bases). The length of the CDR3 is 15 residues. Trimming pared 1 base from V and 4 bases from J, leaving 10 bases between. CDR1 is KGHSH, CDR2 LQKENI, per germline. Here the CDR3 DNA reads TGTGCCAGCTCACCACAGACAGGCAATAATGAAAAACTGTTTTTT. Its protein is CASSPQTGNNEKLFF.

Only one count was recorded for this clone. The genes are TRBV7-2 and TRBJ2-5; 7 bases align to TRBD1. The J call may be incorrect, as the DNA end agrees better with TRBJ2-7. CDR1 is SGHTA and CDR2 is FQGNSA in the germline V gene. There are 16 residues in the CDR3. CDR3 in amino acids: CASSFGSGTDSYEQYF. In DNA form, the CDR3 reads TGTGCCAGCAGCTTCGGGTCCGGGACAGACTCCTACGAGCAGTACTTC.

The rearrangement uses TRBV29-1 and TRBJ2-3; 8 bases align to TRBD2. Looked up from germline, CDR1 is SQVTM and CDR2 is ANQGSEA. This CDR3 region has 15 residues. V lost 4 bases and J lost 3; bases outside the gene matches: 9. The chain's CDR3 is CSVALAGKITDTQYF. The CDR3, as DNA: TGCAGCGTTGCCTTAGCGGGGAAAATTACAGATACGCAGTATTTT.

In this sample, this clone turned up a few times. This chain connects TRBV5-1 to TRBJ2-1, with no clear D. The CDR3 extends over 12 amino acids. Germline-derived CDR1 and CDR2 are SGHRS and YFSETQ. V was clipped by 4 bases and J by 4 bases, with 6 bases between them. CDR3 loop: CASSVSYNEQFF. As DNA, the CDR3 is TGCGCCAGCAGCGTCAGTTACAATGAGCAGTTCTTC.

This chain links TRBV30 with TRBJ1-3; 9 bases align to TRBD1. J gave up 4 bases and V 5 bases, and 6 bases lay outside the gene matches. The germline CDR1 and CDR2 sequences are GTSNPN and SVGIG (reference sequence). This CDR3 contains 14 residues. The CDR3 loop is CAWRGQGSGNTIYF. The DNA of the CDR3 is TGTGCCTGGCGGGGACAGGGTTCGGGAAACACCATATATTTT.

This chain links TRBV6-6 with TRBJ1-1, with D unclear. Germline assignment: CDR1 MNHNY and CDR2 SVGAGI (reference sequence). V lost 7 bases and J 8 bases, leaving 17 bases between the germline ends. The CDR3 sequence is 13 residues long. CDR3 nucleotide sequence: TGTGCCAGCATTACTCAGGATAATCTAGAAGCTTTCTTT. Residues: CASITQDNLEAFF.

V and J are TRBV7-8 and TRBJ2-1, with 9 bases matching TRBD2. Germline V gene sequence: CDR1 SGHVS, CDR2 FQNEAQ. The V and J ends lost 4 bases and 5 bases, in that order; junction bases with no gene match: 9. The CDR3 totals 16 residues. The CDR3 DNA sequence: TGTGCCAGCAGCTCCACAAGCGGGGGGCTTAACAATGAGCAGTTCTTC. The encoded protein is CASSSTSGGLNNEQFF.